The source of this TCR beta chain is a study of T cell responses to AZD1222 COVID-19 vaccine. Study details: Pooled samples include second doses given at about 4 or 12 weeks.

Using immunoSEQ multiplex PCR, the repertoire was profiled, and TCRdb retains in-frame clones only, with some absent. The table has some 150,000 clones, 92% seen once; the top ten hold more than 5%. The CDR3 is 16 residues long. The V segment lost 2 bases and the J segment 4 bases; nucleotides outside the gene matches: 6. The V gene's germline CDR1 is MDHEN and CDR2 SYDVKM. On this clone: Its antigen is not known.

The study, taken as a whole, reports: Reportedly, nearly half of unique spike TCRs recognized epitopes outside B.1.351/B.1.1.7 mutations. Spike-specific TCR repertoires showed rising breadth and depth after two AZD1222 doses. Donors, mostly white British, included more females; clonal diversity was possibly underestimated.

Sequenced material: peripheral blood, taken on day 0 of AZD1222 vaccination. The sequence came from an adult in good health. The chain combines TRBV28 with TRBJ1-4, with 8 positions matching TRBD1. The CDR3, as DNA: TGTGCCAGCAGTTTACTTGGGACAGGAATTAATGAAAAACTGTTTTTT. Its protein product is CASSLLGTGINEKLFF.